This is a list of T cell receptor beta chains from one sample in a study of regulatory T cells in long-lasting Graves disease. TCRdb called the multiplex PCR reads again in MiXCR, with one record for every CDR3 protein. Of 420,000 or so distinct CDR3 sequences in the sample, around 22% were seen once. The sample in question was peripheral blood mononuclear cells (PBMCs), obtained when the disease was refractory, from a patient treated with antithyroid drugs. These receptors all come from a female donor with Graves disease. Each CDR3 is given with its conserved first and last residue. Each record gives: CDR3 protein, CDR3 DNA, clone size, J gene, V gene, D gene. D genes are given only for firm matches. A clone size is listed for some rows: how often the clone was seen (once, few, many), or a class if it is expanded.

CDR3: CASSYEGQGAPYEQYF; DNA: TGTGCCAGCAGCTACGAGGGTCAGGGGGCACCCTACGAGCAGTACTTC; size: NA; J: TRBJ2-7; V: TRBV7-9; D: TRBD1
CDR3: CASTLGWTWNYGYTF; DNA: TGTGCCAGTACCCTGGGATGGACCTGGAACTATGGCTACACCTTC; size: many; J: TRBJ1-2; V: TRBV2; D: NA
CDR3: CSAGPGLQETQYF; DNA: TGCAGTGCTGGACCGGGACTACAAGAGACCCAGTACTTC; size: NA; J: TRBJ2-5; V: TRBV20-1; D: TRBD2
CDR3: CASNRFGQGINQPQHF; DNA: TGTGCCAGTAATAGGTTTGGACAGGGCATCAATCAGCCCCAGCATTTT; size: NA; J: TRBJ1-5; V: TRBV19; D: TRBD1
CDR3: CASSYSLSRHQPQHF; DNA: TGTGCCAGCAGTTACTCGCTCTCGCGACACCAGCCCCAGCATTTT; size: NA; J: TRBJ1-5; V: TRBV6-2/TRBV6-3; D: NA
CDR3: CASSQGRADTWGGANVLTF; DNA: TGTGCCAGCAGCCAAGGACGAGCGGACACTTGGGGAGGGGCCAACGTCCTGACTTTC; size: NA; J: TRBJ2-6; V: TRBV14; D: NA
CDR3: CASSIWGTEAFF; DNA: TGTGCCAGCAGCATTTGGGGGACTGAAGCTTTCTTT; size: few; J: TRBJ1-1; V: TRBV7-2; D: NA
CDR3: CASSLRGSTDTQYF; DNA: TGTGCCAGCAGCCTTCGGGGGAGCACAGATACGCAGTATTTT; size: NA; J: TRBJ2-3; V: TRBV3-1; D: NA
CDR3: CASSWGGQGTEAFF; DNA: TGTGCCAGCAGTTGGGGAGGACAGGGCACTGAAGCTTTCTTT; size: many; J: TRBJ1-1; V: TRBV28; D: TRBD1
CDR3: CASLWGDGNYEQYF; DNA: TGTGCCAGCCTCTGGGGCGACGGGAACTACGAGCAGTACTTC; size: many; J: TRBJ2-7; V: TRBV6-1; D: NA
CDR3: CASSSTETGYSRETQYF; DNA: TGTGCCAGCAGTTCGACCGAGACAGGGTATAGTAGGGAGACCCAGTACTTC; size: many; J: TRBJ2-5; V: TRBV27; D: TRBD1
CDR3: CASSQSGRSANYGYTF; DNA: TGTGCCAGCAGCCAATCGGGCCGCAGTGCTAACTATGGCTACACCTTC; size: NA; J: TRBJ1-2; V: TRBV12-3/TRBV12-4; D: NA
CDR3: CASSLMVRNEQFF; DNA: TGTGCCAGCAGCTTAATGGTGAGGAATGAGCAGTTCTTC; size: NA; J: TRBJ2-1; V: TRBV7-2; D: NA
CDR3: CSANVRGLAEETQYF; DNA: TGCAGTGCTAATGTTCGGGGACTAGCGGAAGAGACCCAGTACTTC; size: NA; J: TRBJ2-5; V: TRBV20-1; D: TRBD2
CDR3: CATSNSAGGETQYF; DNA: TGTGCCACCTCGAATTCAGCGGGAGGAGAGACCCAGTACTTC; size: many; J: TRBJ2-5; V: TRBV2; D: TRBD2
CDR3: CATSRDTGTYEQYF; DNA: TGTGCCACCAGCAGAGACACGGGTACCTACGAGCAGTACTTC; size: NA; J: TRBJ2-7; V: TRBV15; D: NA
CDR3: CATEQYNEQFF; DNA: TGTGCCACGGAACAATACAATGAGCAGTTCTTC; size: NA; J: TRBJ2-1; V: TRBV24-1; D: NA
CDR3: CAWSVPRPRNTEAFF; DNA: TGTGCCTGGAGTGTACCCCGGCCACGGAACACTGAAGCTTTCTTT; size: NA; J: TRBJ1-1; V: TRBV30; D: NA
CDR3: CATTFGSYTEAFF; DNA: TGTGCCACCACCTTCGGAAGTTATACTGAAGCTTTCTTT; size: NA; J: TRBJ1-1; V: TRBV10-3; D: NA
CDR3: CASSPHRPSGSNEQYF; DNA: TGTGCCAGCAGCCCCCATCGGCCTAGCGGGAGTAACGAGCAGTACTTC; size: few; J: TRBJ2-7; V: TRBV7-2; D: TRBD2
CDR3: CASSLESGVQETQYF; DNA: TGTGCCAGCAGCTTAGAGTCTGGAGTTCAAGAGACCCAGTACTTC; size: many; J: TRBJ2-5; V: TRBV7-2; D: NA
CDR3: CASSRGTGIYEQYF; DNA: TGTGCCAGCAGTCGAGGGACAGGGATCTACGAGCAGTACTTC; size: few; J: TRBJ2-7; V: TRBV6-1; D: TRBD1
CDR3: CASSEGQSANEQFF; DNA: TGTGCCAGCAGTGAGGGACAAAGTGCGAATGAGCAGTTCTTC; size: NA; J: TRBJ2-1; V: TRBV6-4; D: NA
CDR3: CASSIEPPRQPQHF; DNA: TGTGCCAGTAGTATAGAACCACCCCGTCAGCCCCAGCATTTT; size: NA; J: TRBJ1-5; V: TRBV19; D: NA
CDR3: CASSLSIPGYEQYF; DNA: TGTGCCAGCAGTTTATCGATACCGGGATACGAGCAGTACTTC; size: NA; J: TRBJ2-7; V: TRBV27; D: NA
CDR3: CASSGDRTNTGELFF; DNA: TGTGCCAGCAGCGGCGACAGGACGAACACCGGGGAGCTGTTTTTT; size: many; J: TRBJ2-2; V: TRBV11-2; D: NA
CDR3: CAWRAPGMNTEAFF; DNA: TGTGCCTGGCGCGCCCCGGGGATGAACACTGAAGCTTTCTTT; size: NA; J: TRBJ1-1; V: TRBV30; D: NA
CDR3: CASSIVATSYEQYF; DNA: TGTGCCAGTAGTATAGTCGCTACCTCCTACGAGCAGTACTTC; size: NA; J: TRBJ2-7; V: TRBV19; D: NA